This entry lists 17 T cell receptor beta chains sequenced from one sample in a study of control samples from healthy donors and cancer patients. Profiled with immunoSEQ multiplex PCR; TCRdb holds only in-frame clones, not every one. The repertoire has approximately 90,000 clones, approximately 84% of them found once; the top ten carry 30% to 40%. The sequenced material came from PBMCs. These receptor sequences come from a man between 65 and 85 years old with lung cancer.

V is TRBV6-5 and J is TRBJ1-1, with 10 bases identical to TRBD1. Germline V gene sequence: CDR1 MNHEY, CDR2 SVGAGI. V trimming: 6 bases; J trimming: 4 bases; junction bases outside the gene matches: 8. The CDR3 totals 15 residues. The CDR3 bases are TGTGCCAGCAGACGGGACAGGGGCGAAAGCACTGAAGCTTTCTTT. This encodes CASRRDRGESTEAFF.

This rearrangement joins TRBV5-5 to TRBJ2-6; D might be TRBD1 (6 bases). This CDR3 spans 16 amino acids. The ends were cut back, 4 bases at V and 1 base at J, with 12 bases in the middle. CDR1 and CDR2 from the germline V gene are SGHKS and YYEKEE (reference sequence). The CDR3 sequence is CASSPWTVSGANVLTF. In DNA form, the CDR3 reads TGTGCCAGCAGCCCCTGGACAGTATCTGGGGCCAACGTCCTGACTTTC. Filled out from reference TRBV5-5 and TRBJ2-6, the complete variable domain reads DAGVTQSPTHLIKTRGQQVTLRCSPISGHKSVSWYQQVLGQGPQFIFQYYEKEERGRGNFPDRFSARQFPNYSSELNVNALLLGDSALYLCASSPWTVSGANVLTFGAGSRLTVL.

This chain links TRBV9 with TRBJ2-2; 13 bases are shared with TRBD2. The V and J ends lost 4 bases and 3 bases, in that order; junction bases with no gene match: 6. Germline CDR1 and CDR2: SGDLS and YYNGEE. The CDR3 extends over 17 amino acids. The CDR3 region has the DNA TGTGCCAGCAGCCCCGGACTAGCGGGAGAGTACACCGGGGAGCTGTTTTTT. Translation: CASSPGLAGEYTGELFF.

This chain connects TRBV29-1 to TRBJ2-6, with TRBD2 identical over 7 bases. Germline CDR1 and CDR2: SQVTM and ANQGSEA. V was clipped by 3 bases and J by 2 bases; unmatched bases: 1. The CDR3 totals 14 residues. The CDR3 DNA reads as TGCAGCGTTGATGGGGGGGCTGGGGCCAACGTCCTGACTTTC. It encodes CSVDGGAGANVLTF.

The rearrangement uses TRBV10-1 and TRBJ1-1; D uncertain. Trimming cost V 6 bases and J 0 bases, with 8 bases left between them. This CDR3 region has 13 residues. Germline V gives CDR1 WNHNN, CDR2 SYGVQD (reference sequence). This chain's CDR3 is CASRNTVNTEAFF. The CDR3 nucleotides are TGCGCCAGCAGGAACACAGTGAACACTGAAGCTTTCTTT.

This clone was detected ten times or more. CDR3 bases: TGCGCCAGCAGCCAACCGGGACTAGCGGGGGGGTACTCCTACGAGCAGTACTTC. It specifies CASSQPGLAGGYSYEQYF. The chain carries TRBV5-1 and TRBJ2-7; TRBD2 agrees at 16 bases. The CDR3 consists of 18 residues. Germline CDR1 reads SGHRS; CDR2 reads YFSETQ. Trimming took 4 bases from V and 0 from J; bases not matched to a gene: 7.

J is TRBJ2-7 and V is TRBV25-1, with D hard to call. Germline V CDR1 and CDR2: MGHDK, SYGVNS. CDR3 size: 14 residues. Trimming took off 1 base at V and 3 bases at J, with 10 bases between the two ends. The CDR3 nucleotides read TGTGCCAGCAGTGAATCCCCAGATAACTACGAGCAGTACTTC. Translation: CASSESPDNYEQYF.

V is TRBV11-2 and J is TRBJ1-4; 8 bases align to TRBD1. The CDR3 runs 15 residues. Per germline, CDR1 SGHAT and CDR2 FQNNGV. The junction had 9 bases not matched to a gene; V was cut back by 5 bases and J by 7 bases. CDR3 nucleotide sequence: TGTGCCAGCAGCAGAGGACAGGGCTGGGGTGAAAAACTGTTTTTT. Amino acids: CASSRGQGWGEKLFF.

The rearrangement uses TRBV23-1 and TRBJ2-7; no clear D gene. TRBV23-1 is sorted into the ORF group, with uncertain function. V lost 6 bases and J lost 0, with 12 bases in between. This CDR3 contains 14 residues. As DNA, the CDR3 is TGCGCCAGCAGCCCTCGGGTGAGCTCCTACGAGCAGTACTTC. It is translated as CASSPRVSSYEQYF.

The gene calls are TRBV10-3 and TRBJ1-1; 7 bases fit TRBD1. The ends lost 10 bases at V and 4 bases at J; junction bases unmatched: 18. The CDR3 is 16 amino acids. Per the germline V gene, CDR1 is ENHRY and CDR2 is SYGVKD. The DNA of the CDR3 is TGTGCCACCCGCTGGTTCCAATTACAGGGGCCCACTGAAGCTTTCTTT. It codes for CATRWFQLQGPTEAFF.

The chain recombines TRBV29-1 with TRBJ1-5; 8 bases are a match to TRBD1. Germline V gene data show CDR1 as SQVTM and CDR2 as ANQGSEA. This CDR3 region has 14 residues. With 6 bases clipped from V and 4 bases from J, the junction kept 8 bases outside the gene matches. The CDR3 sequence: CSVLQTGDNQPQHF. The CDR3, as DNA: TGCAGCGTGCTCCAGACAGGGGATAATCAGCCCCAGCATTTT.

The chain is built from TRBV5-5 and TRBJ2-5; no reliable D call. V was pared by 0 bases and J by 1 base, with 7 bases between. The CDR3 sequence is 14 residues long. The germline V gene has CDR1 SGHKS and CDR2 YYEKEE (reference sequence). The CDR3 bases are TGTGCCAGCAGCTTGGGACTGAGCCAAGAGACCCAGTACTTC. This encodes CASSLGLSQETQYF.

The rearrangement joins TRBV14 to TRBJ2-3, with D perhaps being TRBD1 or TRBD2 (5 bases each). The CDR3 is 15 residues long. Germline loops: CDR1 SGHDN, CDR2 FVKESK. Trimming pared 1 base from V and 1 base from J, leaving 9 bases between. The CDR3 is CASSQAVGGTDTQYF. The CDR3 bases are TGTGCCAGCAGCCAAGCCGTGGGGGGCACAGATACGCAGTATTTT.

This clone was detected only a few times. The V gene is TRBV7-2, the J gene TRBJ1-6; possible D gene TRBD1, 5 bases. The V end was cut by 5 bases, the J end by 6 bases, with 14 bases between. CDR1 is SGHTA, CDR2 FQGNSA, per germline. This CDR3 spans 15 amino acids. This CDR3 is CASSNAGPVNSPLHF. The CDR3 nucleotides are TGTGCCAGCAGCAACGCGGGGCCCGTTAATTCACCCCTCCACTTT. Using reference TRBV7-2 and TRBJ1-6 for the parts outside the CDR3, the full variable domain is GAGVSQSPSNKVTEKGKDVELRCDPISGHTALYWYRQSLGQGLEFLIYFQGNSAPDKSGLPSDRFSAERTGGSVSTLTIQRTQQEDSAVYLCASSNAGPVNSPLHFGNGTRLTVT.

The chain combines TRBV19 with TRBJ1-5; TRBD1 might be the D (6 bases). This CDR3 is 15 amino acids long. Germline CDR1 is LNHDA and CDR2 is SQIVND (reference sequence). V was clipped by 4 bases and J by 1 base, with 11 bases between them. The CDR3 coding sequence is TGTGCCAGTAGTACCTCGGACAGAAGCAATCAGCCCCAGCATTTT. Protein product: CASSTSDRSNQPQHF.

This chain connects TRBV6-2 or TRBV6-3 to TRBJ2-3; 7 nucleotides agree with TRBD2. Germline CDR1 MNHEY, CDR2 SVGEGT. V lost 6 bases, J lost 2 bases, and 8 bases stayed unmatched. This CDR3 is built from 15 residues. CDR3 loop: CASSLLARNTDTQYF. As DNA, the CDR3 is TGTGCCAGCAGCCTACTAGCGAGAAACACAGATACGCAGTATTTT.

V gene TRBV24-1 combines with J gene TRBJ2-3; TRBD1 agrees at 8 bases. The CDR3 spans 15 residues. From germline, CDR1 is KGHDR and CDR2 SFDVKD. Trimming removed 3 bases from V and 8 bases from J; junction bases left unmatched: 9. The CDR3 bases are TGTGCCACCAGTGATCCCAGGGGGCCTGAGGGTACGCAGTATTTT. Translated: CATSDPRGPEGTQYF.